The 9 T cell receptor beta chains below come from one sample, sequenced in a study of cytomegalovirus exposure and HLA in healthy donors. PCR involved 60 Vbeta and 13 Jbeta primers. The repertoire was sequenced with immunoSEQ multiplex PCR; TCRdb's copy has only in-frame clones and lacks some. The data show about 130,000 clones, with approximately 80% seen just once and around 3% held by the top ten. Sequencing was done on a sample of PBMCs. The receptors derive from a woman between 18 and 29 years old in good health and CMV-seropositive.

This clone came up a few times. The chain carries TRBV5-4 and TRBJ2-6, with D possibly being TRBD1 (6 bases). This CDR3 comprises 15 residues. The ends were cut back, 5 bases at V and 1 base at J, with 10 bases in the middle. CDR1 and CDR2 (germline): SGHNT, YYREEE (reference sequence). CDR3 amino acids: CASSPTGSGANVLTF. For the CDR3, the DNA is TGTGCCAGCAGTCCAACAGGGTCTGGGGCCAACGTCCTGACTTTC.

V usage is TRBV5-4 and J usage is TRBJ2-7; 13 bases agree with TRBD2. Germline V gene sequence: CDR1 SGHNT, CDR2 YYREEE (reference sequence). V lost 3 bases, J lost 3 bases, and 3 bases stayed unmatched. The CDR3 is made up of 15 amino acids. CDR3 residues: CASSSRTSGGYEQYF. CDR3 in DNA: TGTGCCAGCAGCTCGAGGACTAGCGGGGGCTACGAGCAGTACTTC.

V gene TRBV4-1 combines with J gene TRBJ2-5; maybe TRBD1 (6 bases). The V gene's germline CDR1 is MGHRA and CDR2 YSYEKL. Trimming took off 4 bases at V and 5 bases at J, with 17 bases between the two ends. This CDR3 is 15 amino acids long. The CDR3 protein is CASSLGQGPGETQYF. The CDR3 DNA follows: TGCGCCAGCAGCCTCGGGCAGGGGCCGGGGGAGACCCAGTACTTC.

The rearrangement uses TRBV28 and TRBJ2-1; the match to TRBD2 covers 11 bases. V lost 3 bases, J lost 0 bases, and 7 bases stayed unmatched. This CDR3 has 18 residues. CDR1 and CDR2 from the germline V gene are MDHEN and SYDVKM. CDR3 sequence: CASSFPVAGGSSYNEQFF. The CDR3 DNA follows: TGTGCCAGCAGTTTCCCCGTAGCGGGGGGGAGCTCCTACAATGAGCAGTTCTTC.

The CDR3 region has the DNA TGTGCCAGCAGTACCCGACAGGGGGACGGCGAGCAGTACTTC. Translating gives CASSTRQGDGEQYF. The V call is TRBV25-1, the J call TRBJ2-7; 9 bases are a match to TRBD1. J was trimmed by 6 bases and V by 5 bases; bases with no gene match: 8. Per the germline V gene, CDR1 is MGHDK and CDR2 is SYGVNS. The CDR3 spans 14 residues.

The chain uses TRBV6-5 and TRBJ1-1; TRBD1 matches at 7 bases. This CDR3 comprises 13 residues. The V and J ends lost 6 bases and 4 bases, in that order; junction bases with no gene match: 5. The germline V gene has CDR1 MNHEY and CDR2 SVGAGI. CDR3 in amino acids: CASSLEGATEAFF. In DNA, the CDR3 is TGTGCCAGCAGCCTAGAGGGGGCCACTGAAGCTTTCTTT.

The genes are TRBV5-4 and TRBJ1-2; a possible D gene is TRBD1 (5 bases). CDR1 SGHNT and CDR2 YYREEE come from the germline V gene (reference sequence). The CDR3 is made up of 15 amino acids. Between the trimmed V and J ends, which lost 4 bases and 2 bases, there was a span of 15 bases. The CDR3 DNA sequence: TGTGCCAGCAGCGACCCCGGGACTGGCAACTATGGCTACACCTTC. Protein product: CASSDPGTGNYGYTF.

V usage is TRBV7-9 and J usage is TRBJ2-7; tentative D call: TRBD2 (5 bases). The length of the CDR3 is 13 residues. Looked up from germline, CDR1 is SEHNR and CDR2 is FQNEAQ (reference sequence). V was cut by 0 bases and J by 3 bases, with 6 bases left in between. The CDR3 loop is CASSLAGSYEQYF. The CDR3 region has the DNA TGTGCCAGCAGCTTAGCAGGGAGCTACGAGCAGTACTTC.

The chain combines TRBV7-9 with TRBJ2-7, with 12 bases fitting TRBD2. V shed 4 bases, J shed 3 bases, and the junction held 7 bases outside the gene matches. This CDR3 has 16 amino acids. The germline gives CDR1 SEHNR, CDR2 FQNEAQ (reference sequence). The DNA for the CDR3 is TGTGCCAGCAGCTCATGGACTAGCGGGGACAACTACGAGCAGTACTTC. Its translation: CASSSWTSGDNYEQYF.